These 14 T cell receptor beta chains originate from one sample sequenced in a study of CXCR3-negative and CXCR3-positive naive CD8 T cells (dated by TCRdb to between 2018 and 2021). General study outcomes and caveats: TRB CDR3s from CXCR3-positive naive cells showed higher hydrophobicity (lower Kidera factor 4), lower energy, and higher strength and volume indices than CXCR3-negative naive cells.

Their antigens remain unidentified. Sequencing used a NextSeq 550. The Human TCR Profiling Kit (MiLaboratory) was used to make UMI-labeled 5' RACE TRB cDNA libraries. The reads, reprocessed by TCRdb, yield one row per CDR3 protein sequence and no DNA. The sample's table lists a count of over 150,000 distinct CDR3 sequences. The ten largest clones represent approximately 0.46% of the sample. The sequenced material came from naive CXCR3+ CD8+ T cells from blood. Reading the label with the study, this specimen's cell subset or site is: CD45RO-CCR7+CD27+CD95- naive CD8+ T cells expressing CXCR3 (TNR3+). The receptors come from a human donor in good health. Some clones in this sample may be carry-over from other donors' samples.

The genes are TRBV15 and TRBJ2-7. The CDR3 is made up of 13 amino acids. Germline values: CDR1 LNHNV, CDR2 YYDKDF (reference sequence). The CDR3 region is CATSGRSIYEQYF. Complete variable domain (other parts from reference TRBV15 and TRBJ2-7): DAMVIQNPRYQVTQFGKPVTLSCSQTLNHNVMYWYQQKSSQAPKLLFHYYDKDFNNEADTPDNFQSRRPNTSFCFLDIRSPGLGDTAMYLCATSGRSIYEQYFGPGTRLTVT.

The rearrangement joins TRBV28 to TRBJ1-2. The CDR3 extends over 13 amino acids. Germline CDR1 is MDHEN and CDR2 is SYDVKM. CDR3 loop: CASSPLAGWGYTF.

The CDR3 protein is CASSSTGGSQETQYF. The chain recombines TRBV7-9 with TRBJ2-5; TCRdb selects TRBD2, and the lack of DNA leaves this call unchecked. Germline assignment: CDR1 SEHNR and CDR2 FQNEAQ (reference sequence). The CDR3 is made up of 15 amino acids.

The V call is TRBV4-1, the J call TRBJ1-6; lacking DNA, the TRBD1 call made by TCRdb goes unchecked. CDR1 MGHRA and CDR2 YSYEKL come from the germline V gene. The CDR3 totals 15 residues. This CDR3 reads CASSQDDREYSPLHF.

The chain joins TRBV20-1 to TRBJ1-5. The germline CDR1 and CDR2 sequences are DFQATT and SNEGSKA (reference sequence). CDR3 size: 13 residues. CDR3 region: CSARGSRYQPQHF.

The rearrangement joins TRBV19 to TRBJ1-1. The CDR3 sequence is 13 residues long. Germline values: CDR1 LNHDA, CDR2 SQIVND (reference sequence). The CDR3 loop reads CASSAYGNTEAFF.

CDR3 protein: CASSFQGADTQYF. This chain uses TRBV7-3 with TRBJ2-3; TCRdb designates TRBD1, a call that cannot be tested without DNA. Germline lookup yields CDR1 SGHTA and CDR2 FQGTGA. The CDR3 is made up of 13 amino acids. The full variable domain, rest sourced from reference TRBV7-3 and TRBJ2-3, is GAGVSQTPSNKVTEKGKYVELRCDPISGHTALYWYRQSLGQGPEFLIYFQGTGAADDSGLPNDRFFAVRPEGSVSTLKIQRTERGDSAVYLCASSFQGADTQYFGPGTRLTVL.

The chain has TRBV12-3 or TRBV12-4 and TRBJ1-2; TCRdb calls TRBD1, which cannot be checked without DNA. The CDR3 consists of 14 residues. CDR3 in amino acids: CASTRPDRTGGYTF.

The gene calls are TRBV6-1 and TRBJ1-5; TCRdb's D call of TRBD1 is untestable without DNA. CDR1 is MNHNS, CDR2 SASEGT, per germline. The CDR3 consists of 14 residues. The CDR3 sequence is CASSAQGLYQPQHF.

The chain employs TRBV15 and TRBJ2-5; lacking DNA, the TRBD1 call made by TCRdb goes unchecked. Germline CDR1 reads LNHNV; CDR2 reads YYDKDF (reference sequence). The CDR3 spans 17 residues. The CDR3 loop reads CATSSPPGGALQETQYF.

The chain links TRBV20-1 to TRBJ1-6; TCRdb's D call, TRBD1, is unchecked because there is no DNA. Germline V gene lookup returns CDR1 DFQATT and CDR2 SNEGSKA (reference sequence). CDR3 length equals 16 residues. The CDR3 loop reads CSTTRGAGVGNSPLHF.

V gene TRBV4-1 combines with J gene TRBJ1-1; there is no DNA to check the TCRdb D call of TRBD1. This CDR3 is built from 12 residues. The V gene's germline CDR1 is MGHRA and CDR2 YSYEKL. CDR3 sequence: CASSHGTAATYF.

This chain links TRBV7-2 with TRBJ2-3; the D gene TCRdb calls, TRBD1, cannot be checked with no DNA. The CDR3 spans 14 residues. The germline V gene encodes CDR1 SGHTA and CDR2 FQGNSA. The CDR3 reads CASSLVGGADTQYF.

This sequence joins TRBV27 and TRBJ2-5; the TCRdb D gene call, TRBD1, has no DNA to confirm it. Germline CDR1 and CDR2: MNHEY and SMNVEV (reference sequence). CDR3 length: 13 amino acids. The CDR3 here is CASSFSGGETQYF.